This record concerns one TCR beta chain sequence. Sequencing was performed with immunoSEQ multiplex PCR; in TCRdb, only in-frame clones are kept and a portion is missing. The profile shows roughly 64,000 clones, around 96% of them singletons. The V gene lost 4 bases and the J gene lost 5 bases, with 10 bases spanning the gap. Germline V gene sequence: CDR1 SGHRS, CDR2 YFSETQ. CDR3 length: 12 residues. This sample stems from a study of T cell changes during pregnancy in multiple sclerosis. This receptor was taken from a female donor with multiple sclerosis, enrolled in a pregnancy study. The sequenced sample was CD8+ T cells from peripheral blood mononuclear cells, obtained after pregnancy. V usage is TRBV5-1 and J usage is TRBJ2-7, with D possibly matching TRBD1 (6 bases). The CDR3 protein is CASSGGQNEQYF. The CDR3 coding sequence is TGCGCCAGCAGCGGCGGACAGAACGAGCAGTACTTC.